This entry describes one TCR beta chain. Its antigen is not identified. Trimming removed 3 bases from V and 7 bases from J; junction bases left unmatched: 11. The CDR3 spans 16 residues. Germline V gene data show CDR1 as KGHSH and CDR2 as LQKENI. This entry belongs to a study of graft-versus-host responses after intestinal transplantation. Across the study: Anti-thymocyte globulin served as induction for all recipients, who then took tacrolimus and steroids for about three years. General study points: The study associated peak circulating GvH clone levels with early post-transplant HvG declines.

Data came from immunoSEQ multiplex PCR; TCRdb stores just in-frame clones and leaves some out. The sample holds roughly 50,000 clones, 91% seen once. V is TRBV18 and J is TRBJ2-5, with 10 bases identical to TRBD2. Sequenced material: PBMCs, taken roughly 660 days after intestinal transplant. The receptor comes from a human patient who received an intestinal transplant, so some T cells may come from the graft donor. CDR3 bases: TGTGCCAGCTCACCTTCTAGCGGGGGACCCCGGGGGACCCAGTACTTC. The encoded protein is CASSPSSGGPRGTQYF.